This T cell receptor (beta chain) was retrieved from a study of OX40 agonist ivuxolimab in advanced cancers. The CDR3 is made up of 17 amino acids. Losses at the gene ends were 5 bases for V and 1 base for J; bases not matched to a gene: 11. Germline CDR1 LNHDA, CDR2 SQIVND (reference sequence). Method: immunoSEQ multiplex PCR; TCRdb's copy keeps in-frame clones and lacks some. The table includes fewer than 40,000 clones, more than 70% detected once. It was autoimmune disease history or systemic immunosuppression that excluded patients. This sample comprised CD4+ or CD8+ T cells sorted from blood, obtained in a trial of the OX40 agonist ivuxolimab. The receptor's source is an adult with an advanced solid tumor such as melanoma, head and neck, liver or kidney cancer. This chain connects TRBV19 to TRBJ2-1; 7 nucleotides match TRBD1. The CDR3 region is CASSGNPGGASYNEQFF. CDR3 in DNA: TGTGCCAGTAGTGGGAACCCAGGGGGAGCGTCCTACAATGAGCAGTTCTTC.